Below, 17 T cell receptor beta chains from the same sample are listed, as sequenced in a study of stem cell transplantation in POMP-related autoinflammatory disease. Repertoires were generated with immunoSEQ multiplex PCR, while TCRdb's copy carries only in-frame clones and drops some. Of some 29,000 clones in the sample, roughly 88% were seen once. Specimen: CD4+ T cells from PBMCs, collected before stem cell transplantation. These receptors were collected from a human donor with POMP-related autoinflammation and immune dysregulation (PRAID).

This clone has just one count. The chain recombines TRBV7-2 with TRBJ2-1; D possibly uses TRBD1 or TRBD2 (6 bases each). V was clipped by 3 bases and J by 8 bases, with 11 bases between them. This CDR3 contains 13 residues. The germline gives CDR1 SGHTA, CDR2 FQGNSA. The CDR3 sequence is CASSFPGADEQFF. As DNA, the CDR3 is TGTGCCAGCAGCTTCCCGGGGGCGGATGAGCAGTTCTTC.

V is TRBV6-1 and J is TRBJ1-2; D gene uncertain. CDR1 MNHNS and CDR2 SASEGT come from the germline V gene. Trimming removed 2 bases at V and 4 bases at J, with 8 bases between. The CDR3 has 13 residues. The CDR3: CASSEYSLYGYTF. CDR3 DNA sequence: TGTGCCAGCAGTGAATATTCGCTCTATGGCTACACCTTC.

The chain carries TRBV2 and TRBJ2-4, with 7 bases lining up with TRBD1. This CDR3 has 13 amino acids. In germline, CDR1 is SNHLY, CDR2 FYNNEI. V was clipped by 5 bases and J by 8 bases; unmatched bases: 6. CDR3: CASSRQGRDIQYF. The CDR3 DNA reads TGTGCCAGCAGTCGACAGGGTAGGGACATTCAGTACTTC.

The chain joins TRBV7-9 to TRBJ2-1; no clear D. Between the trimmed V and J ends, which lost 1 base and 7 bases, there was a span of 2 bases. The CDR3 length is 11 residues. The germline V gene has CDR1 SEHNR and CDR2 FQNEAQ (reference sequence). CDR3 nucleotide sequence: TGTGCCAGCAGCTTAGGAAATGAGCAGTTCTTC. Translating gives CASSLGNEQFF.

This chain joins TRBV29-1 and TRBJ2-5; D possibly matches TRBD1 or TRBD2 (5 bases each). Near its end, the DNA agrees better with TRBJ2-7, so the J call may be wrong. Germline values: CDR1 SQVTM, CDR2 ANQGSEA. The CDR3 is 11 residues long. Here the CDR3 DNA reads TGCAGCGCCGGGACCCAGTACGAGCAGTACTTC. This translates into CSAGTQYEQYF.

The rearrangement joins TRBV7-9 to TRBJ2-2; 13 bases agree with TRBD2. The junction had 5 bases not matched to a gene; V was cut back by 5 bases and J by 5 bases. The CDR3 contains 16 residues. Looked up from germline, CDR1 is SEHNR and CDR2 is FQNEAQ (reference sequence). CDR3 amino acids: CASSQTSGRSTGELFF. The CDR3 nucleotides are TGTGCCAGCAGCCAGACTAGCGGGAGGAGTACCGGGGAGCTGTTTTTT.

The chain uses TRBV10-3 and TRBJ2-3; D unresolved. The V end lost 7 bases, the J end lost 6 bases, and 8 bases lay between the germline ends. In germline, CDR1 is ENHRY, CDR2 SYGVKD. The CDR3 length is 11 residues. CDR3 nucleotide sequence: TGTGCCATCACGATCGGGGATACGCAGTATTTT. Amino acid sequence: CAITIGDTQYF.

The chain couples TRBV11-3 to TRBJ2-1; tentative D call: TRBD2 (6 bases). V lost 3 bases to trimming and J lost 2 bases, with 11 bases between them. CDR1 and CDR2 from the germline V gene are SGHNT and YENEEA. The CDR3 consists of 15 residues. CDR3 sequence (DNA): TGTGCCAGCAGCTTGGGGGGACGAGCCTACAATGAGCAGTTCTTC. Its translation: CASSLGGRAYNEQFF.

The CDR3 reads CASRSTGEAFF. The CDR3 region has the DNA TGTGCCAGCAGGTCGACAGGGGAGGCTTTCTTT. This chain uses TRBV6-1 with TRBJ1-1; 8 bases are a match to TRBD1. This CDR3 spans 11 amino acids. Germline loops: CDR1 MNHNS, CDR2 SASEGT. The J segment lost 11 bases and the V segment lost 6 bases, leaving 5 bases of the junction unmatched.

The chain is built from TRBV7-2 and TRBJ2-2; TRBD1 might be the D (6 bases). There are 14 residues in the CDR3. Per the germline V gene, CDR1 is SGHTA and CDR2 is FQGNSA. V gave up 10 bases and J gave up 3 bases, with 15 bases separating them. The CDR3 DNA follows: TGTGCCACCAGACCTCAGGGGTACACCGGGGAGCTGTTTTTT. Encoded protein: CATRPQGYTGELFF.

The V gene is TRBV11-3, the J gene TRBJ2-2; D gene uncertain. The CDR3 covers 15 residues. V lost 3 bases and J lost 4, with 12 bases in between. Germline CDR1 reads SGHNT; CDR2 reads YENEEA. The CDR3 sequence: CASSFGGTVTGELFF. In nucleotides, the CDR3 is TGTGCCAGCAGCTTTGGTGGTACGGTCACCGGGGAGCTGTTTTTT.

The V gene is TRBV4-1, the J gene TRBJ2-3; 13 nucleotides agree with TRBD2. V trimming: 4 bases; J trimming: 3 bases; junction bases outside the gene matches: 4. Germline V gene lookup returns CDR1 MGHRA and CDR2 YSYEKL. This CDR3 comprises 16 residues. The CDR3 nucleotides read TGCGCCAGCAGCCCCCGACTAGCGGGAGGTACAGATACGCAGTATTTT. Translation: CASSPRLAGGTDTQYF.

CDR3 residues: CASSFPIGGLGSYEQYF. Here the CDR3 DNA reads TGTGCCAGCAGTTTCCCAATTGGGGGTTTGGGCTCCTACGAGCAGTACTTC. The genes are TRBV28 and TRBJ2-7; the D call may be TRBD1 or TRBD2 (5 bases each). V lost 3 bases and J 0 bases, leaving 18 bases between the germline ends. Germline CDR1 is MDHEN and CDR2 is SYDVKM. CDR3 size: 17 residues.

The J gene is TRBJ1-1, the V gene TRBV30; D might be TRBD1 (5 bases). Germline CDR1 is GTSNPN and CDR2 is SVGIG (reference sequence). Between the trimmed V and J ends, which lost 3 bases and 1 base, there was a span of 9 bases. The CDR3 runs 13 residues. The CDR3 DNA sequence: TGTGCCTGGAGAAATGACAGGAACACTGAAGCTTTCTTT. As protein: CAWRNDRNTEAFF.

The rearrangement links TRBV7-9 to TRBJ2-2, with a weak D call TRBD2 (5 bases). Germline loops: CDR1 SEHNR, CDR2 FQNEAQ (reference sequence). Trimming cost V 3 bases and J 4 bases, with 9 bases left between them. The CDR3 length is 14 residues. Written as DNA, the CDR3 is TGTGCCAGCAGCTTCGAGCTAGCCACCGGGGAGCTGTTTTTT. Its protein is CASSFELATGELFF.

The rearrangement joins TRBV7-6 to TRBJ2-4; possibly TRBD1 for D (5 bases). This CDR3 has 15 residues. Germline V lookup: CDR1 SGHVS, CDR2 FNYEAQ. V was cut by 1 base and J by 3 bases, with 10 bases left in between. Here the CDR3 reads CASSLGQTIKNIQYF. The DNA for the CDR3 is TGTGCCAGCAGCTTAGGACAGACGATCAAAAACATTCAGTACTTC.

This chain uses TRBV9 with TRBJ1-2, with a tentative D call TRBD1 (6 bases). CDR1 and CDR2 (germline): SGDLS, YYNGEE. The CDR3 is 17 amino acids. The V end was cut by 0 bases, the J end by 9 bases, with 24 bases between. The CDR3 sequence is CASSVGGGTTQRGSYTF. For the CDR3, the DNA is TGTGCCAGCAGCGTAGGAGGCGGGACAACTCAAAGGGGTAGCTACACCTTC.